This TCR beta chain was retrieved from a study of identical twins' blood T cells. Only a few counts were recorded for this clonotype. Antigen: not known. Original handling: Each donor had about 85,000 to nearly 500,000 clonotypes. TCRdb ran MiXCR on the 5' RACE reads and lists one entry per CDR3 protein. The V and J calls come from TCRdb's annotation, not from the publication. The sample has fewer than 450,000 distinct CDR3 sequences, more than 25% seen once; the top ten hold around 5.6%. Findings and caveats of the study: Shared CDR3 clonotype counts tracked mainly the product of cloneset sizes. Twin repertoire similarity may partly reflect shared environment.

Trimming left V 4 bases short and J 4 bases short, with 10 bases between. The CDR3 sequence is 12 residues long. Germline V gene data show CDR1 as SQVTM and CDR2 as ANQGSEA. Donors were six healthy women in three monozygous twin pairs. Sample: PBMCs. J is TRBJ1-1 and V is TRBV29-1; no reliable D call. The sequence was obtained from a woman aged 18-55 years in good health. DNA for the CDR3: TGCAGCGTTGGTGGGCGGTTCACTGAAGCTTTCTTT. It yields the protein CSVGGRFTEAFF.